A single sample is the source of the 25 T cell receptor beta chains below, sequenced in a study of T cell responses to AZD1222 COVID-19 vaccine. Repertoires were generated with immunoSEQ multiplex PCR, while TCRdb's copy carries only in-frame clones and drops some. The table includes 150,000 or so clones, about nine tenths detected once. This sample comprised peripheral blood, obtained on day 0 of AZD1222 vaccination. These receptors originate from an adult in good health.

The chain joins TRBV10-2 to TRBJ1-4, with 9 bases identical to TRBD1. The junction had 8 bases not matched to a gene; V was cut back by 4 bases and J by 8 bases. The germline gives CDR1 WSHSY, CDR2 SAAADI. This CDR3 has 15 residues. CDR3 nucleotide sequence: TGCGCCAGCAGTGGGTTTACAGGGGGCCACGAAAAACTGTTTTTT. It yields the protein CASSGFTGGHEKLFF.

This chain links TRBV19 with TRBJ1-4; D is undetermined. Germline V gene data show CDR1 as LNHDA and CDR2 as SQIVND (reference sequence). V was cut by 5 bases and J by 0 bases, with 10 bases left in between. The CDR3 loop spans 15 amino acids. The CDR3 DNA follows: TGTGCCAGTAGTCCCCTTACAACAACTAATGAAAAACTGTTTTTT. Translating it yields CASSPLTTTNEKLFF.

Regarding this clone: Other DNA variants within this sample encode the same CDR3. The rearrangement joins TRBV30 to TRBJ1-2, with TRBD1 identical over 7 bases. This CDR3 has 13 amino acids. Germline V lookup: CDR1 GTSNPN, CDR2 SVGIG (reference sequence). V shed 0 bases, J shed 2 bases, and the junction held 0 bases outside the gene matches. In DNA form, the CDR3 reads TGTGCCTGGAGTGTGGGACAGAACTATGGCTACACCTTC. Amino acid sequence: CAWSVGQNYGYTF.

This clone was found once. The chain links TRBV6-6 to TRBJ2-1, with D maybe TRBD1 (5 bases). Germline V lookup: CDR1 MNHNY, CDR2 SVGAGI (reference sequence). Trimming stripped 2 bases from V and 0 bases from J, with 8 bases between. The CDR3 length is 15 residues. CDR3 sequence: CASSYGANSYNEQFF. CDR3 DNA: TGTGCCAGCAGTTACGGGGCAAACTCCTACAATGAGCAGTTCTTC.

V is TRBV3-1 (or the pseudogene TRBV3-2) and J is TRBJ1-2; perhaps TRBD1 as D (6 bases). CDR1 is LGHDT and CDR2 is YNNKEL in the germline V gene (reference sequence). The CDR3 is 15 amino acids. Trimming removed 0 bases from V and 8 bases from J, with 16 bases in between. DNA of the CDR3: TGTGCCAGCAGCCAAGATCGAAGGGGGTTGGGAGGCTACACCTTC. Its translation is CASSQDRRGLGGYTF.

The J gene is TRBJ1-2, the V gene TRBV5-1, with 10 bases aligning to TRBD1. The ends lost 4 bases at V and 8 bases at J; junction bases unmatched: 11. The germline CDR1 and CDR2 sequences are SGHRS and YFSETQ. The CDR3 extends over 15 amino acids. This CDR3 is CASSPSPDRGLGYTF. The CDR3 region has the DNA TGCGCCAGCAGCCCCTCTCCCGACAGGGGGCTGGGCTACACCTTC.

This sequence joins TRBV7-8 and TRBJ1-2, with D tentatively TRBD1 (6 bases). The CDR3 length is 12 residues. CDR1 is SGHVS, CDR2 FQNEAQ, per germline. Trimming shortened V by 3 bases and J by 9 bases, and 11 bases separated the two germline ends. The CDR3 sequence: CASSLRDISYTF. Here the CDR3 DNA reads TGTGCCAGCAGCTTGCGGGACATTAGCTACACCTTC.

The chain couples TRBV27 to TRBJ1-2, with TRBD1 as a possible D gene (5 bases). CDR1 and CDR2 from the germline V gene are MNHEY and SMNVEV (reference sequence). The CDR3 extends over 13 amino acids. V gave up 2 bases and J gave up 4 bases, with 8 bases separating them. CDR3 residues: CASSLQGLYGYTF. CDR3 sequence (DNA): TGTGCCAGCAGTTTACAGGGTCTCTATGGCTACACCTTC.

The V gene is TRBV9, the J gene TRBJ1-2; D is possibly TRBD1 (6 bases). The CDR3 contains 15 residues. V was cut by 4 bases and J by 0 bases, with 13 bases left in between. CDR1 is SGDLS and CDR2 is YYNGEE in the germline V gene. The CDR3 bases are TGTGCCAGCAGCACAACGGGACAAACTAACTATGGCTACACCTTC. Translation gives CASSTTGQTNYGYTF.

The chain recombines TRBV6-2 or TRBV6-3 with TRBJ1-1; TRBD1 aligns across 9 bases. Germline V lookup: CDR1 MNHEY, CDR2 SVGEGT. V was clipped by 4 bases and J by 0 bases; unmatched bases: 3. This CDR3 comprises 15 residues. As DNA, the CDR3 is TGTGCCAGCAGTTTCCGACAGGGGGTGAACACTGAAGCTTTCTTT. Encoded protein: CASSFRQGVNTEAFF.

This sequence joins TRBV7-9 and TRBJ1-4; 9 bases fit TRBD1. CDR3 length equals 15 residues. Germline V lookup: CDR1 SEHNR, CDR2 FQNEAQ (reference sequence). Unmatched junction bases numbered 5, after V lost 5 bases and J lost 4 bases. DNA of the CDR3: TGTGCCAGCAGCATAGGACAGGGGAATAATGAAAAACTGTTTTTT. The encoded protein is CASSIGQGNNEKLFF.

This chain joins TRBV29-1 and TRBJ2-3, with D uncertain. Trimming took off 2 bases at V and 6 bases at J, with 9 bases between the two ends. Germline V gene sequence: CDR1 SQVTM, CDR2 ANQGSEA. The CDR3 has 12 amino acids. As DNA, the CDR3 is TGCAGCGTTGAACTGGGTTCGGATACGCAGTATTTT. Translating it yields CSVELGSDTQYF.

This rearrangement joins TRBV7-8 to TRBJ2-5, with D maybe TRBD2 (6 bases). Germline loops: CDR1 SGHVS, CDR2 FQNEAQ. The CDR3 length is 16 residues. The germline V and J ends were trimmed by 1 base and 9 bases, with 21 bases remaining between them. The CDR3 here is CASSLGGWERAVAQYF. CDR3 in DNA: TGTGCCAGCAGCTTAGGGGGCTGGGAGCGGGCGGTGGCCCAGTACTTC.

V and J are TRBV27 and TRBJ2-1; 8 nucleotides align to TRBD2. V gave up 2 bases and J gave up 15 bases; unmatched junction bases: 12. The CDR3 spans 14 residues. Per germline, CDR1 MNHEY and CDR2 SMNVEV (reference sequence). DNA for the CDR3: TGTGCCAGCAGTTTAAGCCAGCGGGGGACGATTGGGTTCTTC. Protein sequence: CASSLSQRGTIGFF.

The genes are TRBV18 and TRBJ2-1, with D perhaps matching TRBD1 (5 bases). The germline V gene encodes CDR1 KGHSH and CDR2 LQKENI. V was trimmed by 1 base and J by 4 bases, leaving 8 bases between them. This CDR3 is 14 amino acids long. CDR3 nucleotides: TGTGCCAGCTCACCACGACAGATATACAATGAGCAGTTCTTC. Translating gives CASSPRQIYNEQFF.

V is TRBV6-5 and J is TRBJ1-1; 8 bases align to TRBD1. V lost 4 bases and J lost 0; bases outside the gene matches: 1. The germline gives CDR1 MNHEY, CDR2 SVGAGI. The CDR3 loop spans 14 amino acids. The CDR3 nucleotides are TGTGCCAGCAGTTTACAGGGGGTGAACACTGAAGCTTTCTTT. Protein product: CASSLQGVNTEAFF.

In regard to this clone: Within the sample, other DNA sequences also encode this same CDR3. CDR3 sequence: CASSYSGQGAYEQYF. CDR3 in DNA: TGTGCCAGCAGTTACTCGGGGCAGGGGGCCTACGAGCAGTACTTC. This rearrangement joins TRBV6-5 to TRBJ2-7, with 7 bases identical to TRBD1. Germline CDR1 and CDR2: MNHEY and SVGAGI. V was pared by 0 bases and J by 2 bases, with 4 bases of the junction left unmatched. The CDR3 totals 15 residues.

This clone appeared many times. The chain joins TRBV6-5 to TRBJ1-1; D might be TRBD1 (6 bases). V shed 5 bases and J shed 9 bases, with 16 bases lying between them. Per the germline V gene, CDR1 is MNHEY and CDR2 is SVGAGI. The length of the CDR3 is 13 residues. The CDR3 coding sequence is TGTGCCAGCAGTATAAATGGGCAGGGGCAAGCTTTCTTT. It is translated as CASSINGQGQAFF.

V gene TRBV25-1 combines with J gene TRBJ1-1, with a tentative D call TRBD1 (5 bases). Between the trimmed V and J ends, which lost 6 bases and 3 bases, there was a span of 11 bases. The germline CDR1 and CDR2 sequences are MGHDK and SYGVNS. This CDR3 comprises 13 residues. This CDR3 is CASSRLGDTEAFF. The CDR3 region has the DNA TGTGCCAGCAGCCGCCTGGGGGACACTGAAGCTTTCTTT.

The chain combines TRBV6-4 with TRBJ1-5; no clear D. The V gene's germline CDR1 is MRHNA and CDR2 SNTAGT. CDR3 size: 15 residues. V gave up 8 bases and J gave up 1 base, with 15 bases separating them. CDR3 nucleotides: TGTGCCAGCCTCACGCGGGGTATCAGCAATCAGCCCCAGCATTTT. Amino acid sequence: CASLTRGISNQPQHF.

The V gene is TRBV29-1, the J gene TRBJ2-7; a weak D match, TRBD1 (5 bases). The CDR3 is made up of 12 amino acids. The germline V and J ends were trimmed by 3 bases and 4 bases, with 10 bases remaining between them. The V gene's germline CDR1 is SQVTM and CDR2 ANQGSEA. The CDR3 nucleotides read TGCAGCGTTGAGTACCAGGGATACGAGCAGTACTTC. This translates into CSVEYQGYEQYF.

V is TRBV27 and J is TRBJ2-7; 7 bases line up with TRBD2. The germline gives CDR1 MNHEY, CDR2 SMNVEV (reference sequence). This CDR3 has 14 amino acids. V gave up 7 bases and J gave up 2 bases; unmatched junction bases: 8. In DNA, the CDR3 is TGTGCCAGCACCCCGGGGGGTTTACCCTACGAGCAGTACTTC. Translated: CASTPGGLPYEQYF.

The J gene is TRBJ1-4, the V gene TRBV6-5; D remains unclear. This CDR3 comprises 12 residues. The germline V gene encodes CDR1 MNHEY and CDR2 SVGAGI. V was cut by 6 bases and J by 8 bases, with 10 bases left in between. For the CDR3, the DNA is TGTGCCAGCAGCGACCCGCAAGAAAAACTGTTTTTT. It encodes CASSDPQEKLFF.

V and J are TRBV28 and TRBJ2-5; a possible D gene is TRBD2 (6 bases). The CDR3 length is 14 residues. Trimming took off 3 bases at V and 0 bases at J, with 8 bases between the two ends. Germline values: CDR1 MDHEN, CDR2 SYDVKM. CDR3 in DNA: TGTGCCAGCAGTTTTTCGGGGGACCAAGAGACCCAGTACTTC. Its translation is CASSFSGDQETQYF.

This chain links TRBV15 with TRBJ2-1; 9 bases fit TRBD1. CDR1 is LNHNV, CDR2 YYDKDF, per germline (reference sequence). With 1 base clipped from V and 7 bases from J, the junction kept 5 bases outside the gene matches. This CDR3 region has 15 residues. The CDR3 loop reads CATSRGQGVGNEQFF. CDR3 sequence (DNA): TGTGCCACCAGCAGAGGACAGGGGGTGGGAAATGAGCAGTTCTTC.